The entry that follows covers one TCR beta chain sequence. The data originate from a study of T cells in Graves' hyperthyroidism and ophthalmopathy. The CDR3 extends over 11 amino acids. From germline, CDR1 is KGHDR and CDR2 SFDVKD. V lost 9 bases, J lost 7 bases, and 9 bases lay in between. The investigators amplified TCR beta CDR3 regions from RNA transcripts. A set of HTBI primers served as the primers for a first-round RT-PCR of the TCR CDR3. Each CDR3 protein is one row after TCRdb ran MiXCR on the multiplex PCR reads. The table records under 450,000 distinct CDR3 sequences, roughly 14% of them present only once.

The chain carries TRBV24-1 and TRBJ2-1; D uncertain. The specimen was blood. The source of this sequence is a woman aged 18-29 years with Graves' hyperthyroidism. The CDR3 sequence: CATSLENEQFF. CDR3 sequence (DNA): TGTGCCACCTCCCTGGAGAATGAGCAGTTCTTC.